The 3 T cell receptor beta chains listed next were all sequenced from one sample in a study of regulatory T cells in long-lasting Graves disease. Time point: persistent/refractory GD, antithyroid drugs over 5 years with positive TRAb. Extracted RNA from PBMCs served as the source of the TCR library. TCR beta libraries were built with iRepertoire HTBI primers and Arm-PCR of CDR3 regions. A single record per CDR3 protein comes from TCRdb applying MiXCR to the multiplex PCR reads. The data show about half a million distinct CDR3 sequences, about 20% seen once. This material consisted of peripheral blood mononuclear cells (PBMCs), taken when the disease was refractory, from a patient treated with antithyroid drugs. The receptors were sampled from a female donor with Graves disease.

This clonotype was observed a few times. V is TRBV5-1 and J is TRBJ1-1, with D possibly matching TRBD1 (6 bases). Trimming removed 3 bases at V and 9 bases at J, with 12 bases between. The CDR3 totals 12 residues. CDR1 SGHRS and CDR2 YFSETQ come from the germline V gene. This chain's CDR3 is CASSSGDPQAFF. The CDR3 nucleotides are TGCGCCAGCAGCTCAGGGGACCCCCAAGCTTTCTTT.

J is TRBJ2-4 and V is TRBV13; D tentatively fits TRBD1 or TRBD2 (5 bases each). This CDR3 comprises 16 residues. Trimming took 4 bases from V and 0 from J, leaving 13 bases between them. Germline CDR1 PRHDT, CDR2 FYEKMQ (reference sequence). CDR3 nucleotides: TGTGCCAGCAGCTCCGGGGCAGAACTAGCCAAAAACATTCAGTACTTC. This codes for CASSSGAELAKNIQYF.

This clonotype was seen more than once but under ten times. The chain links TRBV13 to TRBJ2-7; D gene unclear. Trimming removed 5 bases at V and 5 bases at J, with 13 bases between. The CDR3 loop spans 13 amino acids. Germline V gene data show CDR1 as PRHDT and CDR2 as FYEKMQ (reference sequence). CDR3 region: CASSPPGSHEQYF. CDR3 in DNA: TGTGCCAGCAGCCCCCCGGGCTCGCACGAGCAGTACTTC. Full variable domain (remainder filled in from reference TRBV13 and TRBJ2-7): AAGVIQSPRHLIKEKRETATLKCYPIPRHDTVYWYQQGPGQDPQFLISFYEKMQSDKGSIPDRFSAQQFSDYHSELNMSSLELGDSALYFCASSPPGSHEQYFGPGTRLTVT.